Presented here are 28 T cell receptor beta chains from one specimen sequenced in a study of glioma-infiltrating T cells after dendritic cell vaccination. TCRdb keeps only in-frame clones here, not all; method: immunoSEQ multiplex PCR. Among 65,000 or so clones, about 89% were seen once, and the ten largest hold about 9.9%. The time point was: after dendritic cell vaccination, including at tumor progression/relapse. The specimen comprised blood, sampled after dendritic cell vaccination. The receptor set was obtained from a human donor with glioblastoma.

The rearrangement joins TRBV11-2 to TRBJ2-5, with D uncertain. V lost 1 base and J lost 4, with 7 bases in between. CDR3 length equals 13 residues. Germline V gene lookup returns CDR1 SGHAT and CDR2 FQNNGV. CDR3 region: CASSLGHRETQYF. The CDR3 DNA sequence: TGTGCCAGCAGCTTAGGCCACAGAGAGACCCAGTACTTC.

The V and J genes are TRBV5-4 and TRBJ2-5; the match to TRBD1 covers 7 bases. The germline CDR1 and CDR2 sequences are SGHNT and YYREEE (reference sequence). The CDR3 runs to 16 residues. V lost 2 bases, J lost 2 bases, and 9 bases stayed unmatched. CDR3 in amino acids: CASSLPTTGVQETQYF. CDR3 sequence (DNA): TGTGCCAGCAGCTTACCTACCACAGGGGTTCAAGAGACCCAGTACTTC.

The J gene is TRBJ1-1, the V gene TRBV2, with TRBD1 matching 9 bases. CDR1 is SNHLY, CDR2 FYNNEI, per germline. With V trimmed by 6 bases and J by 4 bases, 6 bases remained unmatched. The CDR3 runs 14 residues. CDR3 in DNA: TGTGCCAGCAGAGAGGGACAGGGAATCACTGAAGCTTTCTTT. The encoded protein is CASREGQGITEAFF.

The rearrangement links TRBV29-1 to TRBJ1-1, with 7 nucleotides matching TRBD1. J was trimmed by 6 bases and V by 4 bases; bases with no gene match: 11. The length of the CDR3 is 14 residues. The germline gives CDR1 SQVTM, CDR2 ANQGSEA. The CDR3 is CSVVPRGESSEAFF. In DNA, the CDR3 is TGCAGCGTTGTTCCCAGGGGGGAGTCGTCTGAAGCTTTCTTT.

This chain links TRBV5-1 with TRBJ2-5; 9 nucleotides agree with TRBD1. The CDR3 runs 15 residues. Germline V gene data show CDR1 as SGHRS and CDR2 as YFSETQ. Germline trimming cut 3 bases from V and 3 bases from J; bases unmatched to any gene: 6. This CDR3 is CASSSGTGTEETQYF. CDR3 DNA sequence: TGCGCCAGCAGCTCCGGGACAGGGACGGAAGAGACCCAGTACTTC.

The chain is built from TRBV5-8 and TRBJ1-2, with 8 bases identical to TRBD1. The V gene's germline CDR1 is SGHTS and CDR2 YDEGEE. The CDR3 spans 15 residues. Unmatched junction bases numbered 8, after V lost 3 bases and J lost 4 bases. The CDR3 reads CASSSETGAAYGYTF. CDR3 nucleotide sequence: TGTGCCAGCAGCTCAGAGACAGGGGCGGCCTATGGCTACACCTTC.

This rearrangement joins TRBV15 to TRBJ1-5; D gene ambiguous. The V and J ends lost 6 bases and 7 bases respectively, with 16 bases between them. This CDR3 comprises 14 residues. Germline CDR1 reads LNHNV; CDR2 reads YYDKDF (reference sequence). The CDR3 region is CATRTTLGSQPQHF. CDR3 DNA sequence: TGTGCCACCAGGACGACGTTGGGTAGCCAGCCCCAGCATTTT. Using reference TRBV15 and TRBJ1-5 for the parts outside the CDR3, the full variable domain is DAMVIQNPRYQVTQFGKPVTLSCSQTLNHNVMYWYQQKSSQAPKLLFHYYDKDFNNEADTPDNFQSRRPNTSFCFLDIRSPGLGDTAMYLCATRTTLGSQPQHFGDGTRLSIL.

The rearrangement links TRBV5-1 to TRBJ2-3; possibly TRBD2 for D (5 bases). Germline V CDR1 and CDR2: SGHRS, YFSETQ. V shed 4 bases and J shed 0 bases, with 9 bases lying between them. This CDR3 has 14 residues. CDR3 in amino acids: CASSRSGSTDTQYF. The CDR3 DNA is TGCGCCAGCAGCCGGTCGGGGAGCACAGATACGCAGTATTTT.

This chain links TRBV6-5 with TRBJ2-5, with TRBD1 matching over 8 bases. CDR1 and CDR2 from the germline V gene are MNHEY and SVGAGI. This CDR3 has 14 amino acids. Germline trimming cut 5 bases from V and 4 bases from J; bases unmatched to any gene: 6. CDR3 amino acids: CASSPTGGRETQYF. Here the CDR3 DNA reads TGTGCCAGCAGTCCTACAGGGGGAAGAGAGACCCAGTACTTC.

The chain employs TRBV19 and TRBJ1-5; 8 nucleotides align to TRBD1. J gave up 0 bases and V 5 bases, and 3 bases lay outside the gene matches. The CDR3 has 15 amino acids. CDR1 LNHDA and CDR2 SQIVND come from the germline V gene (reference sequence). DNA for the CDR3: TGTGCCAGTAGTCATGACAGGGGTAGCAATCAGCCCCAGCATTTT. Protein sequence: CASSHDRGSNQPQHF.

The chain carries TRBV4-1 and TRBJ2-3; 13 bases fit TRBD2. Germline V CDR1 and CDR2: MGHRA, YSYEKL. The CDR3 covers 19 residues. V was pared by 0 bases and J by 2 bases, with 8 bases of the junction left unmatched. CDR3 protein: CASSQDPLAGGINTDTQYF. Written as DNA, the CDR3 is TGCGCCAGCAGCCAAGATCCACTAGCGGGGGGGATTAACACAGATACGCAGTATTTT.

This clone was seen only a few times. This chain links TRBV7-2 with TRBJ1-2, with TRBD1 identical over 8 bases. Per germline, CDR1 SGHTA and CDR2 FQGNSA. The CDR3 covers 14 residues. V shed 1 base and J 6 bases; nucleotides not matched to a gene: 4. This CDR3 reads CASSLGQGWDGYTF. The CDR3 DNA is TGTGCCAGCAGCTTAGGACAGGGGTGGGATGGCTACACCTTC.

The gene calls are TRBV7-2 and TRBJ1-5; D gene ambiguous. V gave up 1 base and J gave up 4 bases, with 5 bases separating them. The germline CDR1 and CDR2 sequences are SGHTA and FQGNSA. The CDR3 runs 13 residues. This CDR3 reads CASSLVQNQPQHF. CDR3 bases: TGTGCCAGCAGCTTAGTCCAGAATCAGCCCCAGCATTTT.

This chain uses TRBV4-1 with TRBJ1-5; TRBD1 might be the D (6 bases). With 1 base removed from V and 0 bases from J, the gap between germline ends came to 7 bases. CDR3 length: 15 residues. The germline CDR1 and CDR2 sequences are MGHRA and YSYEKL. The CDR3 sequence: CASSQGTVSNQPQHF. CDR3 DNA: TGCGCCAGCAGCCAAGGGACAGTTAGCAATCAGCCCCAGCATTTT.

The chain is built from TRBV7-2 and TRBJ2-1; 10 bases match TRBD2. The trim removed 6 bases at V and 10 bases at J, leaving 18 bases unmatched. CDR1 is SGHTA, CDR2 FQGNSA, per germline. The CDR3 loop spans 17 amino acids. CDR3 residues: CASRPGRAGGPLQEQFF. The CDR3 nucleotides are TGTGCCAGCAGACCCGGGAGAGCGGGAGGGCCACTCCAGGAGCAGTTCTTC.

V gene TRBV4-1 combines with J gene TRBJ2-7, with D unresolved. The CDR3 has 14 amino acids. The germline CDR1 and CDR2 sequences are MGHRA and YSYEKL. The V gene lost 4 bases and the J gene lost 3 bases, with 13 bases spanning the gap. CDR3 loop: CASSRSQAGYEQYF. Written as DNA, the CDR3 is TGCGCCAGCAGCCGCTCCCAAGCCGGCTACGAGCAGTACTTC.

The genes are TRBV5-1 and TRBJ2-3; 10 bases line up with TRBD2. Germline values: CDR1 SGHRS, CDR2 YFSETQ. With V trimmed by 0 bases and J by 1 base, 2 bases remained unmatched. The CDR3 is made up of 16 amino acids. CDR3 residues: CASSLGGTSGTDTQYF. The CDR3 DNA sequence: TGCGCCAGCAGCTTGGGTGGGACTAGCGGCACAGATACGCAGTATTTT.

The chain is built from TRBV4-1 and TRBJ1-4; 12 nucleotides align to TRBD1. V shed 0 bases and J 11 bases; nucleotides not matched to a gene: 7. Germline loops: CDR1 MGHRA, CDR2 YSYEKL. This CDR3 spans 16 amino acids. The CDR3 reads CASSQEGGQGAWKLFF. The CDR3 DNA follows: TGCGCCAGCAGCCAAGAAGGGGGACAGGGGGCGTGGAAACTGTTTTTT.

This chain joins TRBV27 and TRBJ2-1; TRBD1 is a possible D gene (6 bases). Trimming took 6 bases from V and 6 from J, leaving 15 bases between them. The CDR3 is 14 amino acids. In germline, CDR1 is MNHEY, CDR2 SMNVEV (reference sequence). CDR3 DNA: TGTGCCAGCAGCCAAGCGGAAGGGGGCAATGAGCAGTTCTTC. It encodes CASSQAEGGNEQFF.

V gene TRBV7-2 combines with J gene TRBJ1-5, with TRBD1 identical over 7 bases. The germline gives CDR1 SGHTA, CDR2 FQGNSA. This CDR3 comprises 16 residues. J lost 6 bases, V lost 4 bases, and 12 bases had no gene match. The CDR3 region is CASSSYRQGRGQPQHF. The CDR3 DNA sequence: TGTGCCAGCAGCTCGTATCGACAGGGCCGGGGTCAGCCCCAGCATTTT.

This clone was observed a single time. The chain links TRBV2 to TRBJ2-3; 12 nucleotides match TRBD2. In germline, CDR1 is SNHLY, CDR2 FYNNEI. V dropped 2 bases and J dropped 5; count of bases not matched to a gene: 5. The CDR3 is made up of 16 amino acids. The CDR3 DNA reads as TGTGCCAGCAGTGAACTAGCGGGAGGGTCGAGAGATACGCAGTATTTT. The encoded protein is CASSELAGGSRDTQYF.

The V and J genes are TRBV30 and TRBJ1-1, with 8 bases matching TRBD1. The V gene's germline CDR1 is GTSNPN and CDR2 SVGIG (reference sequence). J was trimmed by 2 bases and V by 8 bases; bases with no gene match: 4. The CDR3 runs 12 residues. DNA of the CDR3: TGTGCCGGCAGGGGGCTCAACACTGAAGCTTTCTTT. The encoded protein is CAGRGLNTEAFF. Looking up the rest from reference TRBV30 and TRBJ1-1 gives the full variable domain: SQTIHQWPATLVQPVGSPLSLECTVEGTSNPNLYWYRQAAGRGLQLLFYSVGIGQISSEVPQNLSASRPQDRQFILSSKKLLLSDSGFYLCAGRGLNTEAFFGQGTRLTVV.

The CDR3, as DNA: TGCAGCGCCAGACAGGGGACCAATGAGCAGTTCTTC. This encodes CSARQGTNEQFF. The J gene is TRBJ2-1, the V gene TRBV29-1, with 8 positions matching TRBD1. Unmatched junction bases numbered 5, after V lost 7 bases and J lost 6 bases. The germline V gene encodes CDR1 SQVTM and CDR2 ANQGSEA. There are 12 residues in the CDR3.

A remark on this clone: Other DNA sequences of this sample code for an identical CDR3. The chain couples TRBV11-2 to TRBJ1-6; D is undetermined. This CDR3 has 15 amino acids. The germline gives CDR1 SGHAT, CDR2 FQNNGV. V was trimmed by 0 bases and J by 13 bases, leaving 16 bases between them. The CDR3 reads CASSLESGTFSPLHF. CDR3 DNA sequence: TGTGCCAGCAGCTTAGAGTCGGGAACTTTTTCCCCCCTCCACTTT.

The chain joins TRBV19 to TRBJ2-3; D is perhaps TRBD2 (5 bases). Trimming cost V 3 bases and J 5 bases, with 6 bases left between them. Germline CDR1 and CDR2: LNHDA and SQIVND (reference sequence). The CDR3 is 12 amino acids. CDR3 region: CASSMAGDTQYF. The CDR3 coding sequence is TGTGCCAGTAGTATGGCGGGAGATACGCAGTATTTT.

The genes are TRBV11-3 and TRBJ1-3; 10 bases line up with TRBD1. CDR3 length: 16 residues. Unmatched junction bases numbered 5, after V lost 2 bases and J lost 4 bases. Germline CDR1 reads SGHNT; CDR2 reads YENEEA. Here the CDR3 reads CASSLKGTGAGNTIYF. CDR3 nucleotides: TGTGCCAGCAGCTTAAAAGGGACAGGGGCAGGAAACACCATATATTTT. Based on the CDR3 plus reference TRBV11-3 and TRBJ1-3, the full variable domain is EAGVVQSPRYKIIEKKQPVAFWCNPISGHNTLYWYLQNLGQGPELLIRYENEEAVDDSQLPKDRFSAERLKGVDSTLKIQPAELGDSAVYLCASSLKGTGAGNTIYFGEGSWLTVV.

The chain has TRBV18 and TRBJ1-1; 8 positions match TRBD1. V shed 3 bases and J 10 bases; nucleotides not matched to a gene: 7. This CDR3 comprises 13 residues. CDR1 and CDR2 (germline): KGHSH, LQKENI. The CDR3 DNA follows: TGTGCCAGCTCACCGGGACAGGAAGTCGGAGCTTTCTTT. Its protein is CASSPGQEVGAFF.

The chain employs TRBV27 and TRBJ2-7; the D gene is possibly TRBD2 (7 bases). Germline loops: CDR1 MNHEY, CDR2 SMNVEV (reference sequence). The CDR3 covers 16 residues. Deletions cut 2 bases from V and 7 bases from J, with 21 bases between. This chain's CDR3 is CASSLQGWDYKTEQYF. CDR3 coding DNA: TGTGCCAGCAGTTTACAGGGGTGGGACTACAAAACGGAGCAGTACTTC.